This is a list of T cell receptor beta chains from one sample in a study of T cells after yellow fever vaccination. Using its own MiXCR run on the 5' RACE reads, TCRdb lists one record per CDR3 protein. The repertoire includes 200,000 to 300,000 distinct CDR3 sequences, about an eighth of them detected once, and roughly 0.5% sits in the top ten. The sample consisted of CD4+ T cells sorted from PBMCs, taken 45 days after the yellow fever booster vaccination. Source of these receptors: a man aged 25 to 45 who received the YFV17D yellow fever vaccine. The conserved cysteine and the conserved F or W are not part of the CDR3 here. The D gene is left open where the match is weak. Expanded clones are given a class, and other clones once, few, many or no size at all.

cdr3_aa: ASSSNGLAGAYEQY; d_call: TRBD2; v_call: TRBV27; clone_size: few
cdr3_aa: SAQWLGSTDAQY; d_call: -; v_call: TRBV20-1; clone_size: -
cdr3_aa: ASSPSRRSSTDTQY; d_call: -; v_call: TRBV7-9; clone_size: many
cdr3_aa: ASSSIAGLYEQY; d_call: TRBD2; v_call: TRBV7-2; clone_size: few
cdr3_aa: ATGTDSYEQY; d_call: -; v_call: TRBV24-1; clone_size: -
cdr3_aa: ASSNFLRSTGELF; d_call: -; v_call: TRBV6-2/TRBV6-3; clone_size: -
cdr3_aa: ASSPGFWAGNNQPQH; d_call: -; v_call: TRBV7-2; clone_size: -
cdr3_aa: SAPGGRTKDTQY; d_call: TRBD2; v_call: TRBV20-1; clone_size: -
cdr3_aa: ASSPTLWGISNEKLF; d_call: -; v_call: TRBV4-3; clone_size: few
cdr3_aa: ATSRASSGSTDTQY; d_call: TRBD2; v_call: TRBV15; clone_size: -
cdr3_aa: ASSQSSQGGTGELF; d_call: -; v_call: TRBV23-1; clone_size: -
cdr3_aa: ASSLRGLDSGANVLT; d_call: -; v_call: TRBV7-2; clone_size: -
cdr3_aa: ACSGSLGDTQY; d_call: -; v_call: TRBV12-5; clone_size: few
cdr3_aa: AIRDREGQPQH; d_call: TRBD1; v_call: TRBV10-3; clone_size: -
cdr3_aa: SATEGLYEQY; d_call: -; v_call: TRBV20-1; clone_size: few
cdr3_aa: ASSGKGGTEAF; d_call: -; v_call: TRBV5-6; clone_size: -
cdr3_aa: SAREPSGSYEQY; d_call: TRBD2; v_call: TRBV20-1; clone_size: -
cdr3_aa: ASSLAERSSYNEQF; d_call: -; v_call: TRBV5-1; clone_size: many
cdr3_aa: ASSYSLAKNIQY; d_call: -; v_call: TRBV6-5; clone_size: many
cdr3_aa: ASSLSLLYNEQF; d_call: -; v_call: TRBV7-2; clone_size: few
cdr3_aa: ASSQDQREGHETQY; d_call: TRBD2; v_call: TRBV4-3; clone_size: -
cdr3_aa: ASSKDSYEQY; d_call: -; v_call: TRBV12-3/TRBV12-4; clone_size: few
cdr3_aa: SARDPPSGGSPVQF; d_call: TRBD2; v_call: TRBV20-1; clone_size: few
cdr3_aa: ASSPYSGDYNEQF; d_call: -; v_call: TRBV18; clone_size: -